The clone carrying this T cell receptor (beta chain) was observed a handful of times. Its antigen remains unidentified. The record originates from a study of blood T cells in healthy people across ages. Study-level results: Older age coincided with a roughly linear decline in TCR beta diversity per million T cells. Strong correlation existed between TCR beta diversity and naive T cell percentage.

Next came a second PCR, run for 7 to 11 cycles, which used a sample-barcoded 5' primer along with a J-beta primer mix. MiXCR, run by TCRdb on the 5' RACE reads, gives a single entry per CDR3 protein. The table records some 1,500,000 distinct CDR3 sequences, approximately 43% of them present only once. PBMCs were isolated at a quantity of at least 7 million per sample. Sequencing was performed on blood. The source of this sequence is a woman younger than 35 in good health.

CDR3 residues: CASSVGSGLAGNYNEQFF. The CDR3 DNA reads TGTGCCAGCAGCGTAGGTTCGGGACTAGCGGGAAATTACAATGAGCAGTTCTTC. The chain is built from TRBV9 and TRBJ2-1; 13 bases map to TRBD2. With V trimmed by 0 bases and J by 4 bases, 7 bases remained unmatched. This CDR3 has 18 amino acids. Germline V gene sequence: CDR1 SGDLS, CDR2 YYNGEE.